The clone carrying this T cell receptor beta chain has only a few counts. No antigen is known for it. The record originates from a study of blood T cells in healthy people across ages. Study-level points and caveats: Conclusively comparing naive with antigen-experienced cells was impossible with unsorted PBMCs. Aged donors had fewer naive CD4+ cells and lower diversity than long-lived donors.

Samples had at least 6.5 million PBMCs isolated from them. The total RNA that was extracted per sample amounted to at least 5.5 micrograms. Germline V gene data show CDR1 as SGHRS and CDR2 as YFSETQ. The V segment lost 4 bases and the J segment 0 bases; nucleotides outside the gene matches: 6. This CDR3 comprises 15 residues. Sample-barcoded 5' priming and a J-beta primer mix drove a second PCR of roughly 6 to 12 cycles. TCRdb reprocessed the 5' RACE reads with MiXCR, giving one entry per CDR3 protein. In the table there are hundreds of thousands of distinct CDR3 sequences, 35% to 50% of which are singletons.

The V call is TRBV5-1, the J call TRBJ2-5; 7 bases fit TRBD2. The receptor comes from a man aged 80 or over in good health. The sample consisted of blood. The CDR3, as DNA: TGCGCCAGCAGCCCTACGGGACTATACCAAGAGACCCAGTACTTC. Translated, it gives CASSPTGLYQETQYF.